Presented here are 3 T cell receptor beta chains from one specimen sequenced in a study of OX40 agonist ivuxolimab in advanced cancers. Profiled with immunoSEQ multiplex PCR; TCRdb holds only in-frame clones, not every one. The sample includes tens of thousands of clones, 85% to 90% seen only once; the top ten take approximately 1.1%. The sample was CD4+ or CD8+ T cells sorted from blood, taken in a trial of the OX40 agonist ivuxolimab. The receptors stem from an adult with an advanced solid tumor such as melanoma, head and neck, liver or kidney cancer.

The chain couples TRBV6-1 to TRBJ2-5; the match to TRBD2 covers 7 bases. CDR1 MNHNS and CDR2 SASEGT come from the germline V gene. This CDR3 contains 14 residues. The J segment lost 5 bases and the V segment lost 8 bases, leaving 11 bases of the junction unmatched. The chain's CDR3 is CASWARERGETQYF. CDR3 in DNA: TGTGCCAGCTGGGCGAGGGAGCGGGGCGAGACCCAGTACTTC.

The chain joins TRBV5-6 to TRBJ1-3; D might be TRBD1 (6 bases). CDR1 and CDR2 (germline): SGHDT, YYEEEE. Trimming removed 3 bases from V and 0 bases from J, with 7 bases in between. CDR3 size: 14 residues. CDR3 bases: TGTGCCAGCAGCTGGACAGACTCTGGAAACACCATATATTTT. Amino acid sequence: CASSWTDSGNTIYF.

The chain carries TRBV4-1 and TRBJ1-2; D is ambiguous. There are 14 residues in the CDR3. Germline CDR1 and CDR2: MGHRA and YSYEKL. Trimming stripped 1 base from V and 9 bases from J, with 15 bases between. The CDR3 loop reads CASSQVPGNARYTF. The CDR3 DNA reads TGCGCCAGCAGCCAAGTTCCCGGGAATGCTCGCTACACCTTC.